These 13 T cell receptor beta chains originate from one sample sequenced in a study of vaccination and CD4 T cells after COVID-19. As to treatment: roughly ten-day PBMC culture with coronavirus spike peptide pools or control peptides (ViraFEST assay). At the Johns Hopkins FTIC core, DNA taken from cultured CD4+ T cells was sequenced by way of the Oncomine TCR Beta short-read assay. A single record per CDR3 protein comes from TCRdb applying MiXCR to the PCR reads. The table includes about 12,000 distinct CDR3 sequences, 61% detected once. These receptors' targets are unknown. Specimen: CD4+ T cells from blood, cultured in vitro. These TCRs come from a human donor who had recovered from COVID-19.

This rearrangement joins TRBV7-9 to TRBJ1-2; D is ambiguous. The V and J ends lost 5 bases and 3 bases respectively, with 13 bases between them. Looked up from germline, CDR1 is SEHNR and CDR2 is FQNEAQ (reference sequence). This CDR3 has 14 amino acids. CDR3 loop: CASSAASSYYGYTF. The CDR3, as DNA: TGTGCCAGCAGCGCCGCCAGTTCGTACTATGGCTACACCTTC.

This chain connects TRBV6-5 to TRBJ1-2, with D unclear. Between the trimmed V and J ends, which lost 0 bases and 1 base, there was a span of 15 bases. The germline CDR1 and CDR2 sequences are MNHEY and SVGAGI. This CDR3 has 17 amino acids. This CDR3 is CASSYSTGSSYNYGYTF. DNA of the CDR3: TGTGCCAGCAGTTACTCGACTGGCTCCTCTTATAACTATGGCTACACCTTC.

V gene TRBV5-1 combines with J gene TRBJ2-5, with D tentatively TRBD2 (6 bases). The germline V gene encodes CDR1 SGHRS and CDR2 YFSETQ. The ends were cut back, 5 bases at V and 3 bases at J, with 14 bases in the middle. The CDR3 spans 14 residues. The CDR3 sequence: CASRVARGEETQYF. CDR3 DNA sequence: TGCGCCAGCAGGGTCGCGCGGGGTGAAGAGACCCAGTACTTC.

The chain recombines TRBV20-1 with TRBJ2-1; 7 bases line up with TRBD2. Germline lookup yields CDR1 DFQATT and CDR2 SNEGSKA (reference sequence). The CDR3 covers 14 residues. The trim removed 3 bases at V and 2 bases at J, leaving 4 bases unmatched. CDR3 coding DNA: TGCAGTGCTAGGGGGAGGGGACCCTACAATGAGCAGTTCTTC. Protein sequence: CSARGRGPYNEQFF.

V is TRBV10-3 and J is TRBJ1-3; D not certain. Looked up from germline, CDR1 is ENHRY and CDR2 is SYGVKD. The CDR3 sequence is 15 residues long. The V end lost 3 bases, the J end lost 0 bases, and 9 bases lay between the germline ends. The CDR3 loop is CAISDAASSGNTIYF. In nucleotides, the CDR3 is TGTGCCATCAGTGACGCGGCGAGCTCTGGAAACACCATATATTTT.

CDR3 amino acids: CATSRDAGGSREQYF. DNA of the CDR3: TGTGCCACCAGCAGAGATGCGGGAGGGTCTAGGGAGCAGTACTTC. The chain is built from TRBV15 and TRBJ2-7, with TRBD2 identical over 9 bases. From germline, CDR1 is LNHNV and CDR2 YYDKDF (reference sequence). The V segment lost 0 bases and the J segment 7 bases; nucleotides outside the gene matches: 7. The CDR3 length is 15 residues. The variable domain in full, with the rest retrieved from reference TRBV15 and TRBJ2-7, is DAMVIQNPRYQVTQFGKPVTLSCSQTLNHNVMYWYQQKSSQAPKLLFHYYDKDFNNEADTPDNFQSRRPNTSFCFLDIRSPGLGDTAMYLCATSRDAGGSREQYFGPGTRLTVT.

This rearrangement joins TRBV7-2 to TRBJ1-5, with a tentative D call TRBD1 (5 bases). Germline V gene lookup returns CDR1 SGHTA and CDR2 FQGNSA. The CDR3 runs to 14 residues. Trimming shortened V by 2 bases and J by 9 bases, and 14 bases separated the two germline ends. The CDR3 region has the DNA TGTGCCAGCAGCTTATTGTCAGGGCCTGGGCCCCAGCATTTT. Amino acid sequence: CASSLLSGPGPQHF.

The V and J genes are TRBV30 and TRBJ1-1; D is possibly TRBD1 (6 bases). Germline assignment: CDR1 GTSNPN and CDR2 SVGIG (reference sequence). V was cut by 3 bases and J by 0 bases, with 11 bases left in between. CDR3 length equals 14 residues. DNA for the CDR3: TGTGCCTGGAGGAGGGACACGGTGAACACTGAAGCTTTCTTT. It specifies CAWRRDTVNTEAFF.

In regard to this clonotype: Mismatch with germline at one junction end may stem from a read error. The chain recombines TRBV7-2 with TRBJ2-5, with a possible D match to TRBD2 (7 bases). CDR1 is SGHTA, CDR2 FQGNSA, per germline. This CDR3 has 13 amino acids. CDR3 protein: CAGSLWGGETQYF. The CDR3 bases are TGTGCCGGCAGCTTATGGGGGGGCGAGACCCAGTACTTC. Full variable domain (remainder filled in from reference TRBV7-2 and TRBJ2-5): GAGVSQSPSNKVTEKGKDVELRCDPISGHTALYWYRQSLGQGLEFLIYFQGNSAPDKSGLPSDRFSAERTGGSVSTLTIQRTQQEDSAVYLCAGSLWGGETQYFGPGTRLLVL.

The rearrangement uses TRBV19 and TRBJ1-4; D might be TRBD1 (5 bases). The CDR3 loop spans 15 amino acids. Germline V gene sequence: CDR1 LNHDA, CDR2 SQIVND (reference sequence). The V gene lost 4 bases and the J gene lost 5 bases, with 14 bases spanning the gap. CDR3 DNA sequence: TGTGCCAGTAGTACCGACAGAGACCTGAATGAAAAACTGTTTTTT. This encodes CASSTDRDLNEKLFF.

The chain has TRBV5-4 and TRBJ1-3; weak D call: TRBD1 (5 bases). The CDR3 extends over 15 amino acids. Germline V lookup: CDR1 SGHNT, CDR2 YYREEE (reference sequence). V was trimmed by 0 bases and J by 2 bases, leaving 9 bases between them. In DNA, the CDR3 is TGTGCCAGCAGCTTGGCCGGGGGAGCTGGAAACACCATATATTTT. Translation gives CASSLAGGAGNTIYF.

CDR3: CASAGTSGNNEQFF. The CDR3 DNA is TGTGCCAGCGCCGGGACTAGCGGCAACAATGAGCAGTTCTTC. The chain has TRBV12-3 or TRBV12-4 and TRBJ2-1, with TRBD2 identical over 11 bases. The CDR3 covers 14 residues. V shed 8 bases, J shed 5 bases, and the junction held 5 bases outside the gene matches.

This clonotype is deemed medium-sized (0.01 to 0.1%). The V call is TRBV29-1, the J call TRBJ1-2; D gene unclear. CDR1 is SQVTM and CDR2 is ANQGSEA in the germline V gene. Trimming stripped 0 bases from V and 10 bases from J, with 9 bases between. The CDR3 loop spans 11 amino acids. DNA of the CDR3: TGCAGCGTTGAAGAGCCTCTTGACTACACCTTC. This encodes CSVEEPLDYTF.